The 18 T cell receptor beta chains reported below all come from one sample, sequenced in a study of beta chain features in type 1 diabetes. The authors reverse transcribed all of the isolated RNA, so sequencing captured expressed TCRB transcripts. Produced via immunoSEQ multiplex PCR; TCRdb's table is partial and in-frame only. The sample contains under 95,000 clones, 25% to 35% of which appear only once. Source material: stem cell memory CD4+ T cells from blood. The receptors derive from a woman under 30 in good health.

This clone was found once. This rearrangement joins TRBV9 to TRBJ1-2; a weak D match, TRBD1 (5 bases). CDR3 length: 15 amino acids. Germline-derived CDR1 and CDR2 are SGDLS and YYNGEE. Trimming stripped 3 bases from V and 3 bases from J, with 15 bases between. The CDR3 DNA reads TGTGCCAGCAGCGCTGGGGCCTTCTGGGACTATGGCTACACCTTC. Amino acid sequence: CASSAGAFWDYGYTF.

The V call is TRBV29-1, the J call TRBJ1-1, with 7 nucleotides matching TRBD1. Germline CDR1 reads SQVTM; CDR2 reads ANQGSEA. The CDR3 is made up of 13 amino acids. V shed 3 bases, J shed 2 bases, and the junction held 3 bases outside the gene matches. The CDR3 DNA follows: TGCAGCGTTGACAGGGGGTTAAACACTGAAGCTTTCTTT. Residues: CSVDRGLNTEAFF.

Notes on this clone: Other nucleotide sequences from this sample produce the same CDR3. V is TRBV5-1 and J is TRBJ2-2, with D possibly matching TRBD2 (5 bases). Trimming took 0 bases from V and 1 from J, leaving 7 bases between them. Looked up from germline, CDR1 is SGHRS and CDR2 is YFSETQ. The CDR3 is made up of 15 amino acids. The CDR3 loop is CASSLAAGNTGELFF. The CDR3 nucleotides read TGCGCCAGCAGCTTGGCTGCGGGGAACACCGGGGAGCTGTTTTTT.

The chain links TRBV18 to TRBJ1-2; possible D gene TRBD1, 6 bases. The CDR3 length is 12 residues. V lost 2 bases and J lost 8, with 9 bases in between. Germline CDR1 is KGHSH and CDR2 is LQKENI. Here the CDR3 DNA reads TGTGCCAGCTCACCAGGGACACAGGGCTACACCTTC. This gives the protein CASSPGTQGYTF.

Written as DNA, the CDR3 is TGCGCCAGCAGCTTTGGCGGGGCGGAGAACACTGAAGCTTTCTTT. Translating gives CASSFGGAENTEAFF. The chain couples TRBV5-1 to TRBJ1-1; maybe TRBD1 (5 bases). This CDR3 spans 15 amino acids. The germline V gene encodes CDR1 SGHRS and CDR2 YFSETQ. Trimming removed 2 bases at V and 1 base at J, with 12 bases between.

The CDR3 loop is CASSSGPEKLFF. The CDR3, as DNA: TGTGCCAGCAGCTCCGGTCCGGAAAAACTGTTTTTT. The chain recombines TRBV4-2 with TRBJ1-4; no definite D call. Germline CDR1 reads LGHNA; CDR2 reads YNFKEQ. The CDR3 sequence is 12 residues long. V lost 5 bases and J lost 8, with 9 bases in between.

The chain uses TRBV7-6 and TRBJ2-2, with 7 nucleotides matching TRBD1. The J segment lost 1 base and the V segment lost 1 base, leaving 9 bases of the junction unmatched. The CDR3 contains 18 residues. Germline lookup yields CDR1 SGHVS and CDR2 FNYEAQ. CDR3 DNA: TGTGCCAGCAGCTTAGACCCCAGACAGGGTGGGAACACCGGGGAGCTGTTTTTT. Its translation is CASSLDPRQGGNTGELFF. Filled out from reference TRBV7-6 and TRBJ2-2, the complete variable domain reads GAGVSQSPRYKVTKRGQDVALRCDPISGHVSLYWYRQALGQGPEFLTYFNYEAQQDKSGLPNDRFSAERPEGSISTLTIQRTEQRDSAMYRCASSLDPRQGGNTGELFFGEGSRLTVL.

CDR3 region: CASSLPGTAVRGYTF. Here the CDR3 DNA reads TGTGCCAGCAGCCTTCCCGGGACAGCAGTCAGGGGCTACACCTTC. This rearrangement joins TRBV27 to TRBJ1-2; 7 positions agree with TRBD1. The V gene's germline CDR1 is MNHEY and CDR2 SMNVEV (reference sequence). With V trimmed by 6 bases and J by 8 bases, 15 bases remained unmatched. CDR3 length: 15 amino acids.

V usage is TRBV2 and J usage is TRBJ2-7; TRBD2 aligns across 15 bases. Germline values: CDR1 SNHLY, CDR2 FYNNEI. V lost 6 bases, J lost 6 bases, and 9 bases stayed unmatched. This CDR3 is 16 amino acids long. CDR3 loop: CASSKRTSGRAREQYF. CDR3 sequence (DNA): TGTGCCAGCAGCAAAAGGACTAGCGGGAGGGCCCGCGAGCAGTACTTC. Variable domain in full (rest from reference TRBV2 and TRBJ2-7): EPEVTQTPSHQVTQMGQEVILRCVPISNHLYFYWYRQILGQKVEFLVSFYNNEISEKSEIFDDQFSVERPDGSNFTLKIRSTKLEDSAMYFCASSKRTSGRAREQYFGPGTRLTVT.

This clone has a single count. The chain is built from TRBV29-1 and TRBJ1-2; 8 bases are a match to TRBD1. This CDR3 is 18 amino acids long. Germline V gene data show CDR1 as SQVTM and CDR2 as ANQGSEA. V gave up 0 bases and J gave up 3 bases; unmatched junction bases: 15. This chain's CDR3 is CSVEERQGIVVGHYGYTF. CDR3 bases: TGCAGCGTTGAAGAGAGACAGGGGATCGTGGTGGGGCACTATGGCTACACCTTC.

The chain joins TRBV4-1 to TRBJ2-2; the match to TRBD2 covers 7 bases. The CDR3 has 16 amino acids. Losses at the gene ends were 0 bases for V and 4 bases for J; bases not matched to a gene: 5. The germline V gene encodes CDR1 MGHRA and CDR2 YSYEKL. CDR3 loop: CASSQEAGRITGELFF. For the CDR3, the DNA is TGCGCCAGCAGCCAAGAAGCGGGACGTATCACCGGGGAGCTGTTTTTT.

The J gene is TRBJ2-5, the V gene TRBV19; TRBD2 matches 14 bases. The CDR3 extends over 16 amino acids. Trimming took 3 bases from V and 4 from J; bases not matched to a gene: 4. Germline V gives CDR1 LNHDA, CDR2 SQIVND (reference sequence). The CDR3 sequence: CASSIPGLAGVETQYF. CDR3 DNA: TGTGCCAGTAGTATTCCGGGACTAGCGGGGGTAGAGACCCAGTACTTC.

V is TRBV4-2 and J is TRBJ2-1; D is ambiguous. This CDR3 has 15 residues. Germline lookup yields CDR1 LGHNA and CDR2 YNFKEQ. Trimming took off 6 bases at V and 0 bases at J, with 12 bases between the two ends. The CDR3 loop is CASRQTLSSYNEQFF. Written as DNA, the CDR3 is TGTGCCAGCAGGCAGACTCTAAGCTCCTACAATGAGCAGTTCTTC.

In this sample, this clone turned up a few times. CDR3 loop: CASGQDRYGYTF. CDR3 in DNA: TGCGCCAGCGGACAGGACCGCTATGGCTACACCTTC. This chain joins TRBV5-1 and TRBJ1-2; TRBD1 agrees at 7 bases. The CDR3 is 12 residues long. Germline V lookup: CDR1 SGHRS, CDR2 YFSETQ. The V segment lost 7 bases and the J segment 4 bases; nucleotides outside the gene matches: 4.

As to this clone: The junction and the germline gene differ at one end; a read error may be behind it. The gene calls are TRBV7-7 and TRBJ2-3, with TRBD1 matching 8 bases. The V gene's germline CDR1 is SSHAT and CDR2 FNYEAQ (reference sequence). The length of the CDR3 is 15 residues. CDR3 nucleotides: TGTGCTAGCAGCCCAACCGGACAGGGAACAGATACGCAGTATTTT. Its protein is CASSPTGQGTDTQYF.

The rearrangement joins TRBV2 to TRBJ1-6; TRBD1 is a possible D gene (6 bases). Trimming removed 6 bases at V and 2 bases at J, with 14 bases between. The CDR3 consists of 16 residues. The germline gives CDR1 SNHLY, CDR2 FYNNEI. The CDR3 DNA reads as TGTGCCAGCAGCTTACAGGGTAGTACCTATAATTCACCCCTCCACTTT. Encoded protein: CASSLQGSTYNSPLHF. Full variable domain (missing parts from reference TRBV2 and TRBJ1-6): EPEVTQTPSHQVTQMGQEVILRCVPISNHLYFYWYRQILGQKVEFLVSFYNNEISEKSEIFDDQFSVERPDGSNFTLKIRSTKLEDSAMYFCASSLQGSTYNSPLHFGNGTRLTVT.

This clone was counted only a few times. This chain links TRBV4-1 with TRBJ2-1; TRBD2 aligns across 11 bases. From germline, CDR1 is MGHRA and CDR2 YSYEKL. This CDR3 spans 16 amino acids. V was pared by 0 bases and J by 7 bases, with 5 bases of the junction left unmatched. The CDR3 loop is CASSQEVAGGLNEQFF. The CDR3 DNA is TGCGCCAGCAGCCAAGAGGTAGCGGGAGGGCTTAATGAGCAGTTCTTC.

The chain couples TRBV7-2 to TRBJ2-1; TRBD1 is a possible D gene (5 bases). CDR1 and CDR2 from the germline V gene are SGHTA and FQGNSA. Trimming removed 5 bases at V and 9 bases at J, with 23 bases between. CDR3 length: 16 amino acids. The CDR3 DNA follows: TGTGCCAGCAGCCCCGATTTTGGGGCTTCGGTGGTTGAGCAGTTCTTC. This sequence encodes CASSPDFGASVVEQFF.